Presented here are 5 T cell receptor beta chains from one specimen sequenced in a study of cytomegalovirus exposure and HLA in healthy donors. In the PCR, 60 Vbeta and 13 Jbeta primers were used. The protocol was immunoSEQ multiplex PCR, while the TCRdb copy is restricted to in-frame clones and leaves out a portion. Among 65,000 to 85,000 clones listed, roughly 89% were seen once. The sample taken for sequencing was PBMCs. The receptors were sampled from a woman under 40 in good health and CMV-seronegative.

The chain employs TRBV12-2 and TRBJ2-7; the table's D call, TRBD2, has no DNA check behind it. TRBV12-2 is marked as a pseudogene. The CDR3 is made up of 14 amino acids. In DNA form, the CDR3 reads TGTGCAAGTCGCGGTAGCGGGGACTCCTACGAGCAGTACTTC. It is translated as CASRGSGDSYEQYF.

On this clone itself: The junction departs from the called germline gene at one end, perhaps through a read error. This sample includes further DNA sequences coding for the same CDR3. V usage is TRBV19 and J usage is TRBJ2-1; TRBD2 matches 9 bases. Germline values: CDR1 LNHDA, CDR2 SQIVND (reference sequence). The CDR3 has 14 residues. CDR3 sequence (DNA): TGCGCCAGTAGTAATAGCGGGAGTAGGGATGAGCAGTTCTTC. It encodes CASSNSGSRDEQFF.

The V call is TRBV6-5, the J call TRBJ2-2; D remains unclear. V was pared by 5 bases and J by 6 bases, with 7 bases between. CDR1 is MNHEY, CDR2 SVGAGI, per germline. The CDR3 length is 12 residues. DNA for the CDR3: TGTGCCAGCAGTCCATTAGCCGGGGAGCTGTTTTTT. It is translated as CASSPLAGELFF.

The chain joins TRBV4-3 to TRBJ2-2; no firm D call. Trimming took 0 bases from V and 6 from J, leaving 17 bases between them. CDR3 length: 17 amino acids. The germline V gene encodes CDR1 LGHNA and CDR2 YSLEER. CDR3 DNA: TGCGCCAGCAGCCAAGAGTCACCCGGCCCAGGATCCGGGGAGCTGTTTTTT. This sequence encodes CASSQESPGPGSGELFF.

The V call is TRBV5-3, the J call TRBJ2-5, with TRBD1 as a possible D gene (6 bases). TRBV5-3 carries the ORF label, with uncertain function. The V and J ends lost 0 bases and 0 bases respectively, with 15 bases between them. CDR3 length equals 17 residues. This CDR3 is CARSLETGPQYQETQYF. The CDR3 DNA reads as TGTGCCAGAAGCTTGGAGACAGGCCCACAGTACCAAGAGACCCAGTACTTC.